This T cell receptor beta chain was found in a study of regulatory T cells in long-lasting Graves disease (dated by TCRdb to the early 2020s). The study in broad terms: To count as having persistent Graves' disease, a patient had to have received antithyroid drug treatment for over 5 years with TSH receptor autoantibodies remaining persistently positive. This study used TCR sequencing and RNA sequencing of peripheral blood to compare persistent Graves' disease patients against newly diagnosed Graves' disease patients. The study took place in China and was registered as a clinical trial. A total of some 35 samples underwent TCR sequencing, from roughly 13 patients with persistent Graves' disease and about 20 patients with newly diagnosed Graves' disease. Persistent Graves' disease patients in the clinical cohort had taken antithyroid drugs for approximately ten years on average. On the study overall, not on this receptor specifically: Compared with newly diagnosed patients, persistent Graves' disease patients had lower TCR Shannon entropy and fewer highly expanded clones, which suggests clonal expansion. Sequencing and analysis were restricted to the TCR beta chain. Patients with persistent disease shared more public clonotypes (around 2,500) than newly diagnosed patients did (more than 900). TRBV28, TRBJ1-2 and TRBJ2-5 were preferentially used in persistent disease, while TRBV20-1 and TRBJ2-1 were favored in newly diagnosed disease. As a limitation, the authors acknowledged that the small sample size may reduce accuracy. Peripheral blood alone was examined, since thyroid tissue, which constituted the primary lesion, could not be accessed.

The time point label, read with the paper, signifies: persistent/refractory GD, antithyroid drugs over 5 years with positive TRAb. For both TCR sequencing and RNA sequencing, RNA was extracted from PBMCs using TRIzol. The diagnosis of Graves' disease followed American Thyroid Association guidelines. The patients came from an endocrinology department in Xi'an, China. From each patient, about 9.7 milliliters of peripheral blood was collected into an EDTA anticoagulant tube. PBMCs were isolated by Ficoll Paque Plus density gradient separation without further T cell sorting. RNA quality was checked with an Agilent 2100 Bioanalyzer and agarose gel, and concentration with a NanoDrop 2000. Sequences KGHDR (CDR1) and SFDVKD (CDR2) are obtained from the germline V gene. The CDR3 runs 18 amino acids, cysteine and phenylalanine included. Just CDR3 DNA is preserved here, 54 bases in frame from base 1. V trim: 12 bases; J trim: 0 bases; unmatched bases: 20.

Preparation of the library involved multiplex PCR. Sequencing relied on an Illumina HiSeq 4000. TCR beta libraries were built with iRepertoire HTBI primers and Arm-PCR amplification of CDR3 regions. PCR products were gel purified before sequencing. For the original study's pipeline: A total of under 80 TRBV and under 15 TRBJ segments were identified across samples and were used for gene usage analysis of CDR3 amino acid clonotypes. COPE and FqMerger were used to merge the filtered high-quality paired reads into contigs. BLAST was used to align contigs to IMGT TRBV, TRBD and TRBJ reference genes, with CDR3 defined following IMGT. Highly expanded clones were defined as clonotypes with a frequency above 0.1%. Shannon entropy served as the measure of repertoire diversity, while the Gini coefficient captured V-J evenness. Clonotypes shared by more than one individual were considered public. Clones were called with MiXCR by TCRdb after fastp trimmed the public reads at Q25, and only in-frame beta chains were retained. Rows with a matching CDR3 protein are joined into one entry that keeps the most common DNA and genes. TCRdb assigned the V and J calls; the authors' analysis was not used. The sample table holds more than 300,000 distinct CDR3 sequences, of which 20% were seen once. Just under 30% of the sample is taken by the ten largest.

This clonotype occurred many times. There is no known antigen for this receptor. No much larger clonotype is one base removed from it; base qualities were not supplied. Material: peripheral blood mononuclear cells (PBMCs), obtained when the disease was refractory, from a patient treated with antithyroid drugs. This clonotype was obtained from a female donor with Graves disease. The rearrangement joined TRBV24-1 to TRBJ2-7, and TRBD1 aligns with 9 junction nucleotides. The DNA is as follows: TGTGCCCCGAACGTCGGCCGGGATACAGGGGGCGACTCCTACGAGCAGTACTTC. It translates as CAPNVGRDTGGDSYEQYF.